A single sample is the source of the 4 T cell receptor beta chains below, sequenced in a study of blood T cell repertoires in COVID-19. Generated by immunoSEQ multiplex PCR, the TCRdb table keeps only in-frame clones and is missing some. Counted here are more than 15,000 clones, roughly 91% occurring once; the ten biggest clones make up roughly a third. The sequenced material came from peripheral blood. All receptors derive from a woman older than 75 with COVID-19, enrolled during active disease.

V and J are TRBV7-2 and TRBJ1-1, with TRBD1 as a possible D gene (6 bases). The CDR3 totals 15 residues. Germline lookup yields CDR1 SGHTA and CDR2 FQGNSA. The V gene lost 0 bases and the J gene lost 2 bases, with 10 bases spanning the gap. CDR3 DNA sequence: TGTGCCAGCAGCTTAGCGCCGGGGGGCAACACTGAAGCTTTCTTT. Protein: CASSLAPGGNTEAFF.

This clone was counted only a few times. V is TRBV12-5 and J is TRBJ1-1, with D perhaps matching TRBD1 (6 bases). The V and J ends lost 5 bases and 6 bases respectively, with 10 bases between them. The CDR3 is 12 amino acids. In germline, CDR1 is LGHNT, CDR2 FRNRAP. DNA of the CDR3: TGTGCTAGTGGTCAACAGGGTTCTGAAGCTTTCTTT. Protein: CASGQQGSEAFF.

This chain joins TRBV5-6 and TRBJ1-6; maybe TRBD1 (6 bases). V dropped 4 bases and J dropped 5 bases, with 19 bases sitting between them. CDR3 length equals 17 residues. Germline loops: CDR1 SGHDT, CDR2 YYEEEE. The CDR3 reads CASSNRQAHADNSPLHF. CDR3 coding DNA: TGTGCCAGCAGCAACCGACAGGCGCATGCCGATAATTCACCCCTCCACTTT.

This clone has only a few counts. The chain carries TRBV5-1 and TRBJ2-3; D gene ambiguous. V gave up 6 bases and J gave up 0 bases, with 8 bases separating them. Per germline, CDR1 SGHRS and CDR2 YFSETQ. The CDR3 totals 13 residues. Here the CDR3 reads CASTSVSTDTQYF. CDR3 nucleotides: TGCGCCAGCACCAGCGTGAGCACAGATACGCAGTATTTT.